This entry describes one TCR beta chain. In Seattle, patients joined the study during active infection and were tracked longitudinally. These data are taken from a study of blood T cell repertoires in COVID-19. Study-level information: Sites in the United States, Italy and Spain provided acute and convalescent COVID-19 samples. Sources were T cells, B-cell-depleted T cells, or PBMCs; the material itself was cDNA or gDNA.

Germline V gene lookup returns CDR1 SGHDN and CDR2 FVKESK. The V end was cut by 4 bases, the J end by 8 bases, with 15 bases between. CDR3 length: 14 amino acids. How the authors handled the data: Amplifying reference gene primers gave estimates of nucleated cell counts. Sequenced by immunoSEQ multiplex PCR; TCRdb stores in-frame clones only, minus some. V, J and clone size are those of that table, while D and trimming were read from the DNA. Altogether some 230,000 clones are present, around 87% being singletons, with the ten largest covering roughly 10%. The receptor's source is a woman in her forties or fifties with COVID-19, enrolled during active disease. Sequences were obtained from peripheral blood. The genes are TRBV14 and TRBJ1-3; D is unclear. The CDR3 DNA is TGTGCCAGCAGCCGAGCCCTGGTAGGAGACACCATATATTTT. Protein: CASSRALVGDTIYF. Full variable domain (remainder filled in from reference TRBV14 and TRBJ1-3): EAGVTQFPSHSVIEKGQTVTLRCDPISGHDNLYWYRRVMGKEIKFLLHFVKESKQDESGMPNNRFLAERTGGTYSTLKVQPAELEDSGVYFCASSRALVGDTIYFGEGSWLTVV.